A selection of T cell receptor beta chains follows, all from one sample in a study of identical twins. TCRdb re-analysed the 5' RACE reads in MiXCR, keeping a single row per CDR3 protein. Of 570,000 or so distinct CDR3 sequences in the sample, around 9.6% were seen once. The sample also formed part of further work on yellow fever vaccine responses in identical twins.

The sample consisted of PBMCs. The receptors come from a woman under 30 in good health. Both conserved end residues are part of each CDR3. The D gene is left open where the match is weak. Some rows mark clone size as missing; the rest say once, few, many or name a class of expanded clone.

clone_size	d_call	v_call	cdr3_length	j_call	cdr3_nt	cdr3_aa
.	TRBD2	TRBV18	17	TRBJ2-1	TGTGCCAGCTCACCGGGCCTTAAAAGCGGGAATGCGAATGAGCAGTTCTTC	CASSPGLKSGNANEQFF
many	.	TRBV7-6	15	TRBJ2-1	TGTGCCAGCAGCTTAGACGGGGGCCCCTACAATGAGCAGTTCTTC	CASSLDGGPYNEQFF
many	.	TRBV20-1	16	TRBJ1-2	TGCAGTGCTAGAGACTCCGGGTCGGACAGTCCTTATGGCTACACCTTC	CSARDSGSDSPYGYTF
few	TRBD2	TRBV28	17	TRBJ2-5	TGTGCCAGCACCACGAACCCCGGAGCGGGGGATAAAGAGACCCAGTACTTC	CASTTNPGAGDKETQYF
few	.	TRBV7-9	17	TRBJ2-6	TGTGCCAGCAGCTTACCTTTGACCAGCTCTGGGGCCAACGTCCTGACTTTC	CASSLPLTSSGANVLTF
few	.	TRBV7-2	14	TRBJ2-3	TGTGCCAGCAGCTTAGATTTGGGGAGTCCCATCGAGTATTTT	CASSLDLGSPIEYF
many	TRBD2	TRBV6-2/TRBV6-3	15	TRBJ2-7	TGTGCCAGCAGCCGACGGACTAGCGGGAGCTACGAGCAGTACTTC	CASSRRTSGSYEQYF
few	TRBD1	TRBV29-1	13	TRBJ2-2	TGCAGCGTCGACCTGACAGGGCCCGGGGAGCTGTTTTTT	CSVDLTGPGELFF
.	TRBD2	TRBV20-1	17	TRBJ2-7	TGCAGTGCTAGAGACCTTCGTACGGGCGGGAGCTCCTACGAGCAGTACTTC	CSARDLRTGGSSYEQYF
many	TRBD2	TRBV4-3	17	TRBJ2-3	TGCGCCAGCAGCCAAGATGCTAGCGGGAGGGTTGCAGATACGCAGTATTTT	CASSQDASGRVADTQYF